These T cell receptor beta chains were read from a single sample in a study of monozygotic twins with cystic fibrosis. The assay was immunoSEQ multiplex PCR, and TCRdb's table has in-frame clones only and misses some. This table holds some 26,000 clones, 75% to 95% found once. Sequencing input: blood. These receptors came from a girl aged 2 to 9 with cystic fibrosis. CDR3s include the opening cysteine and the closing phenylalanine or tryptophan. The D gene is left open where the match is weak. Clone sizes are given selectively: once, few, many, or a class where the clone is expanded.

TRBV7-2	-	TRBJ2-1	TRBD2	TGTGCCAGCAGCCCTTTTCCGGGGGGGAATGAGCAGTTCTTC	CASSPFPGGNEQFF
TRBV7-2	-	TRBJ1-5	-	TGTGCCAGCAGTTTCACGTCGGAGCAGCCCCAGCATTTT	CASSFTSEQPQHF
TRBV12-2	-	TRBJ2-7	-	TGTGCAAGTCGCTTAGCCTACGAGCAGTACTTC	CASRLAYEQYF
TRBV13	-	TRBJ2-3	TRBD2	TGTGCCAGCAGGCCCCGACTAGCGGTTACAGATACGCAGTATTTT	CASRPRLAVTDTQYF
TRBV10-3	-	TRBJ2-7	TRBD1	TGTGCCATCAGTGAGTCGACAGGGGGGGCCTACGAGCAGTACTTC	CAISESTGGAYEQYF
TRBV27	-	TRBJ2-2	-	TGTGCCAGCAGTTCACCGGGGGACTACACCGGGGAGCTGTTTTTT	CASSSPGDYTGELFF
TRBV4-1	few	TRBJ1-6	-	TGCGCCAGCAGGGATCCCTCCTATAATTCACCCCTCCACTTT	CASRDPSYNSPLHF
TRBV6-1	-	TRBJ1-1	TRBD1	TGTGCCAGCAGTGAAATACGGACAGGATTGAACACTGAAGCTTTCTTT	CASSEIRTGLNTEAFF
TRBV6-5	-	TRBJ1-2	-	TGTGCCAGCAGTTACTCGGGGGGGGCTAGCATCTATGGCTACACCTTC	CASSYSGGASIYGYTF
TRBV2	-	TRBJ2-5	-	TGTGCCAGCATCCAGGGGCCGGCGGAGACCCAGTACTTC	CASIQGPAETQYF
TRBV7-9	-	TRBJ2-7	-	TGTGCCAGCAGCTTAGTGGTAGTAGGGGGCGGGGGAATCCACGAGCAGTACTTC	CASSLVVVGGGGIHEQYF
TRBV5-5	-	TRBJ2-5	TRBD2	TGTGCCAGCAGCTTTGGACTAGCGGGGGTTTGGGAGACCCAGTACTTC	CASSFGLAGVWETQYF
TRBV5-1	-	TRBJ1-1	-	TGCGCCAGCAGCTTGGACAGTTTTATGAACACTGAAGCTTTCTTT	CASSLDSFMNTEAFF
TRBV12-2	-	TRBJ2-7	-	TGTGCAAGTCGCTTAGTCGAATATAGCAGGGGGGCCTACGAGCAGTACTTC	CASRLVEYSRGAYEQYF
TRBV4-3	-	TRBJ1-1	-	TGCGCCAGCAGCCAAGGCAGCCGGAACACTGAAGCTTTCTTT	CASSQGSRNTEAFF
TRBV6-5	-	TRBJ1-3	-	TGTGCCAGCAGCCGAGGGACCGCCAGTGGAAACACCATATATTTT	CASSRGTASGNTIYF
TRBV10-1	-	TRBJ2-3	-	TGCGCCAGCAGTGTAGGCTACACCCCGGCAGATACGCAGTATTTT	CASSVGYTPADTQYF
TRBV30	-	TRBJ2-7	TRBD1	TGTGCCTGGAGTCTACAGGGGCGGACCTACGAGCAGTACTTC	CAWSLQGRTYEQYF
TRBV7-2	-	TRBJ1-3	-	TGTGCCAGCAGCGTAGGCCTACCTGACACTGGAAACACCATATATTTT	CASSVGLPDTGNTIYF
TRBV9	-	TRBJ2-3	-	TGTGCCAGCAGCGTATTGGCGGGGGCCCCACCAGATACGCAGTATTTT	CASSVLAGAPPDTQYF
TRBV9	-	TRBJ1-5	-	TGTGCCAGCAGCGGGGCCGATCAGCCCCAGCATTTT	CASSGADQPQHF
TRBV7-2	-	TRBJ2-1	TRBD2	TGTGCCAGCAGCATCAGCGGGGAACCCTACAATGAGCAGTTCTTC	CASSISGEPYNEQFF
TRBV2	-	TRBJ2-6	-	TGTGCCAGCGCCCGGGACCCAGAGTCTGGGGCCAACGTCCTGACTTTC	CASARDPESGANVLTF
TRBV19	-	TRBJ2-7	TRBD2	TGTGCCAGTAGTCGAGCGGGGGGATTGAGGGGAGGCGACGAGCAGTACTTC	CASSRAGGLRGGDEQYF
TRBV6-5	-	TRBJ2-7	-	TGTGCCAGCAGTTACGGGGGTTCGGTCGGCGAGCAGTACTTC	CASSYGGSVGEQYF
TRBV30	-	TRBJ2-3	-	TGTGCCTGGAGCGCCGGAGGTCTGCGAACGCAGTATTTT	CAWSAGGLRTQYF
TRBV9	-	TRBJ1-6	-	TGTGCCAGCAGCGTAGGAGACAACGATTCACCCCTCCACTTT	CASSVGDNDSPLHF
TRBV28	few	TRBJ2-7	-	TGTGCCAGCGGGAGGGCAGGGGGTGCCCACGAGCAGTACTTC	CASGRAGGAHEQYF
TRBV6-5	once	TRBJ1-2	-	TGTGCCAGCAGTCCCGACGGGGGATATGGCTACACCTTC	CASSPDGGYGYTF
TRBV5-1	-	TRBJ1-3	TRBD1	TGCGCCAGCAGCCCCTTAGGACAGGGCGGGAACACCATATATTTT	CASSPLGQGGNTIYF
TRBV5-1	once	TRBJ2-7	-	TGCGCCAGCAGCCACGGACAGTCTGGTAAGCAGTACTTC	CASSHGQSGKQYF
TRBV7-2	-	TRBJ1-3	-	TGTGCCAGCAGCTTAGCACCTCCAAGCTCTGGAAACACCATATATTTT	CASSLAPPSSGNTIYF
TRBV10-3	-	TRBJ2-5	-	TGTGCCATCAGTGAGTCGGATGGGTTCGGGGAGACCCAGTACTTC	CAISESDGFGETQYF
TRBV9	-	TRBJ1-5	-	TGTGCCAGCAGCGTATTACCCGAAGACCAGCCCCAGCATTTT	CASSVLPEDQPQHF
TRBV20-1	-	TRBJ1-6	-	TGCAGTGCCGGGGCACCCCTCCACTTT	CSAGAPLHF
TRBV2	-	TRBJ2-1	TRBD2	TGTGCCAGCGCCCCCGTTTATAGCGGGGGGTATGAGCAGTTCTTC	CASAPVYSGGYEQFF
TRBV6-5	-	TRBJ1-6	-	TGTGCCAGCAGGAGGAAACTACATAATTTACCCCTCCACTTT	CASRRKLHNLPLHF
TRBV7-2	once	TRBJ2-5	-	TGTGCCAGCAGCTTAGCCGGGTACCAAGAGACCCAGTACTTC	CASSLAGYQETQYF
TRBV7-2	-	TRBJ2-5	-	TGTGCCAGCAGCTTATGGGGCCAGGGTCAAGAGACCCAGTACTTC	CASSLWGQGQETQYF
TRBV9	-	TRBJ1-2	-	TGTGCCAGCAGCGTAGCAAAGAATCGAGACGCCTATGGCTACACCTTC	CASSVAKNRDAYGYTF
TRBV12-5	-	TRBJ1-1	TRBD1	TGTGCTAGTAGAGACACAGGGGAGACTGAAGCTTTCTTT	CASRDTGETEAFF
TRBV20-1	-	TRBJ1-1	-	TGCAGTGCCCCCTCGGGGGGTAAAGCTTTCTTT	CSAPSGGKAFF
TRBV19	-	TRBJ1-1	-	TGTGCCAGTACCCTCATCCCCCCCTCCGGGACGGTGAACACTGAAGCTTTCTTT	CASTLIPPSGTVNTEAFF
TRBV5-4	once	TRBJ1-1	TRBD1	TGTGCCAGCAGCCCGGGACAGGGGGCGGGCACTGAAGCTTTCTTT	CASSPGQGAGTEAFF
TRBV5-6	once	TRBJ1-6	TRBD1	TGTGCCAGCAGCCAGGACAGGGGTTCCTATAATTCACCCCTCCACTTT	CASSQDRGSYNSPLHF
TRBV5-1	-	TRBJ2-1	TRBD2	TGCGCCAGCAGCCCGGTAGCGGGGGTCGACAATGAGCAGTTCTTC	CASSPVAGVDNEQFF
TRBV5-6	once	TRBJ1-5	TRBD1	TGTGCCAGCAGCGCGACGGGACAGGGGATAAATCAGCCCCAGCATTTT	CASSATGQGINQPQHF
TRBV10-3	-	TRBJ1-5	-	TGTGCCATCAGTGAGTGGTCTGCGAATCAGCCCCAGCATTTT	CAISEWSANQPQHF
TRBV7-8	once	TRBJ1-2	TRBD1	TGTGCCAGCAGCGTTGACGGGACAGGGGAGGACGGCTACACCTTC	CASSVDGTGEDGYTF